The next 12 T cell receptor beta chains were all read from a single sample in a study of blood T cell repertoires in COVID-19. Profiling relied on immunoSEQ multiplex PCR, and the TCRdb table lists in-frame clones only, not all of them. Of 300,000 to 400,000 clones in the sample, about 85% were seen once. Sequenced input: PBMCs or T cells enriched from blood (not recorded which). The receptor set was obtained from a woman aged 30 to 39 who had been exposed to COVID-19.

CDR3 amino acids: CASEASGVNEQFF. CDR3 bases: TGTGCCAGCGAGGCTAGCGGGGTAAATGAGCAGTTCTTC. This chain joins TRBV6-5 and TRBJ2-1; 9 bases line up with TRBD2. The V segment lost 8 bases and the J segment 7 bases; nucleotides outside the gene matches: 6. CDR3 length: 13 residues. Germline V gene lookup returns CDR1 MNHEY and CDR2 SVGAGI.

J is TRBJ1-2 and V is TRBV5-1; perhaps TRBD1 as D (5 bases). Trimming took off 5 bases at V and 3 bases at J, with 14 bases between the two ends. This CDR3 region has 14 residues. CDR1 is SGHRS and CDR2 is YFSETQ in the germline V gene. The CDR3 is CASSPWGGDYGYTF. In nucleotides, the CDR3 is TGCGCCAGCAGTCCCTGGGGGGGAGACTATGGCTACACCTTC. Together with reference TRBV5-1 and TRBJ1-2, the CDR3 gives the full variable domain: KAGVTQTPRYLIKTRGQQVTLSCSPISGHRSVSWYQQTPGQGLQFLFEYFSETQRNKGNFPGRFSGRQFSNSRSEMNVSTLELGDSALYLCASSPWGGDYGYTFGSGTRLTVV.

This chain joins TRBV20-1 and TRBJ2-1; 8 bases agree with TRBD2. Looked up from germline, CDR1 is DFQATT and CDR2 is SNEGSKA (reference sequence). The V and J ends lost 3 bases and 7 bases, in that order; junction bases with no gene match: 8. CDR3 length: 14 amino acids. The CDR3 region has the DNA TGCAGTGCTAGTAATCGGGGGGGCGGGAATGAGCAGTTCTTC. This codes for CSASNRGGGNEQFF.

V usage is TRBV9 and J usage is TRBJ2-1, with 10 bases aligning to TRBD2. This CDR3 is built from 13 residues. Trimming cost V 7 bases and J 6 bases; bases outside gene matches: 4. CDR1 and CDR2 (germline): SGDLS, YYNGEE. Here the CDR3 reads CASGTSDTNEQFF. The CDR3 DNA reads as TGTGCCAGCGGGACTAGCGATACCAATGAGCAGTTCTTC.

This rearrangement joins TRBV30 to TRBJ2-7; 7 positions match TRBD2. Germline trimming cut 3 bases from V and 9 bases from J; bases unmatched to any gene: 20. This CDR3 has 16 residues. Germline V gene lookup returns CDR1 GTSNPN and CDR2 SVGIG (reference sequence). The CDR3 sequence is CAWRDTPLAGDRGQYF. The CDR3, as DNA: TGTGCCTGGAGGGACACCCCCCTGGCGGGAGATCGAGGGCAGTACTTC.

The chain uses TRBV2 and TRBJ1-4; perhaps TRBD1 as D (5 bases). CDR1 and CDR2 (germline): SNHLY, FYNNEI. Trimming left V 6 bases short and J 2 bases short, with 16 bases between. CDR3 length: 16 residues. The CDR3 loop is CASSRPQDATNEKLFF. The CDR3 DNA is TGTGCCAGCAGCCGACCACAGGACGCGACTAATGAAAAACTGTTTTTT.

The CDR3 bases are TGCGCCAGCTCCAGGACTAGCGGGAGCCCCGAGCAGTTCTTC. Amino acid sequence: CASSRTSGSPEQFF. This rearrangement joins TRBV5-1 to TRBJ2-1; TRBD2 aligns across 13 bases. The CDR3 loop spans 14 amino acids. The V gene's germline CDR1 is SGHRS and CDR2 YFSETQ. The V gene end was trimmed by 7 bases and the J gene end by 10 bases; junction bases not matched to a gene: 8.

The V gene is TRBV7-3, the J gene TRBJ1-1, with D possibly matching TRBD1 (6 bases). V lost 1 base, J lost 4 bases, and 16 bases lay in between. Germline assignment: CDR1 SGHTA and CDR2 FQGTGA. CDR3 length equals 16 residues. The CDR3 coding sequence is TGTGCCAGCAGCTTAAACCCCCAGGGGTCGGGCACTGAAGCTTTCTTT. This sequence encodes CASSLNPQGSGTEAFF.

V usage is TRBV2 and J usage is TRBJ1-6, with TRBD1 as a possible D gene (5 bases). Trimming pared 6 bases from V and 7 bases from J, leaving 16 bases between. The CDR3 spans 15 residues. The V gene's germline CDR1 is SNHLY and CDR2 FYNNEI. CDR3 protein: CASRPGPGGNSPLHF. The CDR3 nucleotides are TGTGCCAGCAGACCGGGGCCGGGGGGGAATTCACCCCTCCACTTT.

The rearrangement joins TRBV11-2 to TRBJ2-2; D not certain. V lost 6 bases and J 4 bases, leaving 3 bases between the germline ends. The CDR3 is 11 residues long. Germline lookup yields CDR1 SGHAT and CDR2 FQNNGV. CDR3 in DNA: TGTGCCAGCAGTCTCACCGGGGAGCTGTTTTTT. Translation gives CASSLTGELFF.

This clone was observed a single time. V is TRBV6-5 and J is TRBJ2-7; TRBD1 is a possible D gene (5 bases). There are 12 residues in the CDR3. Germline V gene data show CDR1 as MNHEY and CDR2 as SVGAGI. Trimming stripped 5 bases from V and 4 bases from J, with 9 bases between. In DNA form, the CDR3 reads TGTGCCAGCAGTCAGGGTTTTTACGAGCAGTACTTC. Residues: CASSQGFYEQYF.

This clone was seen only once. The chain recombines TRBV11-2 with TRBJ1-2; D gene ambiguous. This CDR3 spans 13 amino acids. Trimming removed 6 bases from V and 0 bases from J, with 8 bases in between. The germline V gene encodes CDR1 SGHAT and CDR2 FQNNGV. The CDR3 DNA reads TGTGCCAGCAGTCTCGGAGCTAACTATGGCTACACCTTC. It encodes CASSLGANYGYTF. The full variable domain, in which reference TRBV11-2 and TRBJ1-2 provide the parts outside the CDR3, is EAGVAQSPRYKIIEKRQSVAFWCNPISGHATLYWYQQILGQGPKLLIQFQNNGVVDDSQLPKDRFSAERLKGVDSTLKIQPAKLEDSAVYLCASSLGANYGYTFGSGTRLTVV.